These 8 T cell receptor beta chains were sequenced from one sample in a study of CD8 T cells in ankylosing spondylitis. Overall study findings and caveats: It appeared that ankylosing spondylitis blood was characterized by a TCR beta motif of several highly homologous variants.

Antigens of these TCRs are unknown. TCRdb passed the 5' RACE reads through MiXCR, listing each CDR3 protein once. The sample consists of some 85,000 distinct CDR3 sequences, around 8.3% of them appearing once. The specimen sequenced was blood, either unsorted or a sorted T cell fraction (not recorded which). The receptors shown here come from a male donor with ankylosing spondylitis.

CDR3 residues: CATSDLRTSGREVYNEQFF. CDR3 coding DNA: TGTGCCACCAGTGATCTCCGGACTAGCGGGAGGGAGGTTTACAATGAGCAGTTCTTC. V usage is TRBV24-1 and J usage is TRBJ2-1, with 15 bases fitting TRBD2. Trimming cost V 3 bases and J 4 bases; bases outside gene matches: 9. The CDR3 is 19 residues long. Germline V gene lookup returns CDR1 KGHDR and CDR2 SFDVKD.

V is TRBV28 and J is TRBJ2-1; 8 bases are a match to TRBD1. The CDR3 has 16 amino acids. Looked up from germline, CDR1 is MDHEN and CDR2 is SYDVKM. The V and J ends lost 7 bases and 4 bases, in that order; junction bases with no gene match: 12. CDR3 nucleotide sequence: TGTGCCAGCACCAGGGGCCCGGGACAGGAGTACAATGAGCAGTTCTTC. Residues: CASTRGPGQEYNEQFF.

This clonotype was detected a few times. The chain recombines TRBV6-5 with TRBJ2-1; 10 bases line up with TRBD1. The J segment lost 8 bases and the V segment lost 0 bases, leaving 4 bases of the junction unmatched. Germline assignment: CDR1 MNHEY and CDR2 SVGAGI. The CDR3 extends over 15 amino acids. CDR3 region: CASSYSDRGQDEQFF. CDR3 in DNA: TGTGCCAGCAGTTACTCCGACAGGGGGCAGGATGAGCAGTTCTTC.

This clonotype was detected only a few times. The gene calls are TRBV29-1 and TRBJ2-5; D might be TRBD1 or TRBD2, each matching 6 bases. The CDR3 is made up of 15 amino acids. Germline V CDR1 and CDR2: SQVTM, ANQGSEA. V was shortened by 1 base and J by 5 bases, with 17 bases between the two germline ends. CDR3 in DNA: TGCAGCGTTGAAGGGAAGGAGGGGGATCTGGAGACCCAGTACTTC. Protein: CSVEGKEGDLETQYF.

This clonotype was counted only a few times. J is TRBJ1-1 and V is TRBV6-2 or TRBV6-3; a possible D gene is TRBD1 (6 bases). V lost 8 bases, J lost 6 bases, and 22 bases lay in between. CDR3 size: 15 residues. Germline CDR1 reads MNHEY; CDR2 reads SVGEGT. CDR3 nucleotide sequence: TGTGCCAGCGGACGGCAGTTGGACAGCGTGCCTGAAGCTTTCTTT. Its protein is CASGRQLDSVPEAFF.

This clonotype occurred many times. The V and J genes are TRBV6-6 and TRBJ1-1, with D unresolved. This CDR3 contains 10 residues. Germline CDR1 is MNHNY and CDR2 is SVGAGI (reference sequence). V was cut by 8 bases and J by 4 bases, with 5 bases left in between. The CDR3 DNA sequence: TGTGCCAGCTCTAGCACTGAAGCTTTCTTT. Its translation: CASSSTEAFF.

J is TRBJ1-2 and V is TRBV20-1; D possibly corresponds to TRBD1 (6 bases). The V end lost 5 bases, the J end lost 8 bases, and 15 bases lay between the germline ends. In germline, CDR1 is DFQATT, CDR2 SNEGSKA (reference sequence). This CDR3 contains 12 residues. In nucleotides, the CDR3 is TGCAGTGCTGGGGACATGCGGGGAGGCTACACCTTC. Its protein is CSAGDMRGGYTF.

This clonotype was counted only a few times. This chain connects TRBV25-1 to TRBJ1-1; no firm D call. Germline V gives CDR1 MGHDK, CDR2 SYGVNS. V lost 3 bases and J 1 base, leaving 12 bases between the germline ends. This CDR3 comprises 15 residues. The CDR3 loop reads CASSDFYRENTEAFF. The CDR3 DNA sequence: TGTGCCAGCAGTGACTTCTACAGAGAGAACACTGAAGCTTTCTTT.